This T cell receptor (beta chain) was found in a study of somatic mutations in cytotoxic T cells in rheumatoid arthritis. Study details: Flow sorting at nearly 100% purity was applied to some V beta antibody-stained T-cell populations, which included V beta1+ cells sequenced for TCRB.

Measured with immunoSEQ multiplex PCR; TCRdb has only the in-frame clones, and not every one. The top ten clones hold about 5% of a sample with some 16,000 clones, 65% to 80% of them seen once. The J segment lost 2 bases and the V segment lost 5 bases, leaving 8 bases of the junction unmatched. The CDR3 is 18 amino acids. Germline-derived CDR1 and CDR2 are SGHAT and FQNNGV. The chain links TRBV11-2 to TRBJ2-6; TRBD1 agrees at 11 bases. The clonotype originates from an adult with rheumatoid arthritis. Sequences were obtained from CD8+ T cells sorted from blood. The CDR3 loop is CASSPPRGQGAGANVLTF. CDR3 DNA: TGTGCCAGCAGCCCTCCTAGGGGACAGGGGGCTGGGGCCAACGTCCTGACTTTC.